This entry is about one T cell receptor (beta chain). What it recognizes is unknown. Peptide-pool stimulation followed by sequencing identified expanded antigen-specific CD4+ clonotypes in the ViraFEST assay. The culture ran for 10 days, and then CD4+ T cells were isolated. Every participant took two doses of the BNT162b2 or mRNA-1273 vaccine. This sample was included in a study of vaccination effects on CD4 cells after COVID-19. Study context: Post-vaccine draws lagged the second dose by a median of 72 days. Regarding the study as a whole: In vaccinees who were healthy, merely 1 out of 255 vaccine-induced clones cross-reacted with common cold coronaviruses.

Here immunoSEQ multiplex PCR was the method, and the copy in TCRdb shows in-frame clones only, minus some. The profile shows about 24,000 clones, under 85% of them singletons. The V gene's germline CDR1 is MNHEY and CDR2 SVGEGT. This CDR3 has 13 amino acids. V lost 4 bases, J lost 8 bases, and 9 bases lay in between. The origin of this receptor is a human donor who received a COVID-19 vaccine. The sequencing here drew on CD4+ T cells from PBMCs cultured with HCoV-NL63 spike peptides, taken after COVID-19 vaccination. The rearrangement links TRBV6-2 or TRBV6-3 to TRBJ1-6; D might be TRBD1 (5 bases). CDR3 coding DNA: TGTGCCAGCAGTTCAGGGTCCCATTCACCCCTCCACTTT. Translated: CASSSGSHSPLHF.